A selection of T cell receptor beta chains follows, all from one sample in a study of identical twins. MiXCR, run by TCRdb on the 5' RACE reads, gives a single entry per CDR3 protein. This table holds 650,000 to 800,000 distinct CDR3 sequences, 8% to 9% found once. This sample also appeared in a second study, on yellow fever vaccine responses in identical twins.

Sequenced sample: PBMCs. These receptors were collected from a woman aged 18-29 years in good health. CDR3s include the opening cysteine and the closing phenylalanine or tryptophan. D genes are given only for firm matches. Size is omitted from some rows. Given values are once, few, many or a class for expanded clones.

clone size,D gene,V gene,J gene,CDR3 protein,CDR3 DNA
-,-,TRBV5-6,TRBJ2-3,CASSEWGAFTDTQYF,TGTGCCAGCAGCGAGTGGGGGGCGTTCACAGATACGCAGTATTTT
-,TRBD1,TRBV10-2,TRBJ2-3,CASSVSTGVASDTQYF,TGCGCCAGCAGTGTCTCGACAGGGGTTGCTTCAGATACGCAGTATTTT
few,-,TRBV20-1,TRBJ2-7,CSARDVERHPISYEQYF,TGCAGTGCTAGAGATGTAGAGAGACACCCAATCTCCTACGAGCAGTACTTC
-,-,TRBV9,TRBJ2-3,CASSVVASGTDTQYF,TGTGCCAGCAGCGTAGTGGCTAGCGGCACAGATACGCAGTATTTT
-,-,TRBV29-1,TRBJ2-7,CSVGIGVSEQYF,TGCAGCGTTGGAATCGGAGTTTCCGAGCAGTACTTC
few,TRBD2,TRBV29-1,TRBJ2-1,CSVALWTSGVYNEQFF,TGCAGCGTTGCGCTCTGGACTAGCGGAGTTTACAATGAGCAGTTCTTC
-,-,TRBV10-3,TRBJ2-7,CAISEGGQGMYEQYF,TGTGCCATCAGTGAGGGGGGGCAGGGGATGTACGAGCAGTACTTC
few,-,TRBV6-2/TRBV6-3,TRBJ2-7,CASSPLWDLSYEQYF,TGTGCCAGCAGTCCCCTCTGGGATTTGTCCTACGAGCAGTACTTC
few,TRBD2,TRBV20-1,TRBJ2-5,CSARGELAGVSTQYF,TGCAGTGCTAGAGGTGAACTAGCGGGCGTTAGTACCCAGTACTTC
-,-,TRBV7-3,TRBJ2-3,CASSPGLRTLTDTQYF,TGTGCCAGCAGCCCCGGGCTTAGGACCCTCACAGATACGCAGTATTTT
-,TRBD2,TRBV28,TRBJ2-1,CASSLSGRGIF,TGTGCCAGCAGTTTAAGCGGGAGGGGGATCTTC
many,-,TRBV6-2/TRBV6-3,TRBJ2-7,CASSYSRTATYEQYF,TGTGCCAGCAGTTACTCTAGGACGGCAACCTACGAGCAGTACTTC
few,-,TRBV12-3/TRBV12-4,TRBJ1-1,CASSLSKGSTEAFF,TGTGCCAGCAGCCTCTCGAAGGGGAGCACTGAAGCTTTCTTT
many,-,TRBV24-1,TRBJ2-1,CATSDRSGRDSYNEQFF,TGTGCCACCAGTGACCGCTCCGGGAGAGATTCCTACAATGAGCAGTTCTTC
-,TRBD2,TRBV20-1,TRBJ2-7,CSARDLGGLHSYEQYF,TGCAGTGCTAGAGATCTCGGGGGACTACACTCCTACGAGCAGTACTTC
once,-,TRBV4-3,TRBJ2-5,CASSQRATNQETQYF,TGCGCCAGCAGCCAAAGAGCGACTAACCAAGAGACCCAGTACTTC
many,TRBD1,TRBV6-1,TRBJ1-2,CASTTGKGGSYGYTF,TGTGCCAGCACGACAGGGAAAGGGGGAAGCTATGGCTACACCTTC
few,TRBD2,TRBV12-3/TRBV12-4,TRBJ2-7,CASSSGGEVPYEQYF,TGTGCCAGCAGTTCGGGAGGGGAGGTCCCCTACGAGCAGTACTTC
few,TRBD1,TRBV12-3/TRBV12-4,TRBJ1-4,CASSSPDRVVNEKLFF,TGTGCCAGCAGTTCTCCGGACAGGGTTGTTAATGAAAAACTGTTTTTT
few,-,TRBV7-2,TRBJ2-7,CASRDNRGTYEQYF,TGTGCCAGCAGAGATAATAGAGGCACCTACGAGCAGTACTTC
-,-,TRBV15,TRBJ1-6,CATSGSVNSPLHF,TGTGCCACCAGCGGATCAGTTAATTCACCCCTCCACTTT
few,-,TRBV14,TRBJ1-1,CASSQRGLNAEAFF,TGTGCCAGCAGCCAAAGGGGGTTAAACGCTGAAGCTTTCTTT
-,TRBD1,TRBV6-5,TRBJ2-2,CASSSYGGQVTHTGELFF,TGTGCCAGCAGTTCCTACGGAGGACAGGTCACGCACACCGGGGAGCTGTTTTTT
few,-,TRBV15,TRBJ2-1,CATSKWEGDYNEQFF,TGTGCCACCAGCAAGTGGGAGGGGGATTACAATGAGCAGTTCTTC
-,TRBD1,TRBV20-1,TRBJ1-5,CSARTGSGVSNQPQHF,TGCAGTGCTAGGACAGGGTCAGGGGTTAGCAATCAGCCCCAGCATTTT
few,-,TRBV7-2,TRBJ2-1,CASSPLDRSFGEQFF,TGTGCCAGCAGCCCCCTCGACAGGTCGTTTGGGGAGCAGTTCTTC
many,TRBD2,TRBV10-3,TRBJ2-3,CAIKPLAGEGGGTDTQYF,TGTGCCATCAAACCACTAGCGGGGGAAGGTGGGGGCACAGATACGCAGTATTTT
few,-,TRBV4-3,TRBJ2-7,CASSQGVSPPYEQYF,TGCGCCAGCAGCCAAGGGGTTTCTCCCCCCTACGAGCAGTACTTC
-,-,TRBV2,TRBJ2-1,CASSEGISDHNEQFF,TGTGCCAGCAGTGAAGGGATCAGCGATCACAATGAGCAGTTCTTC
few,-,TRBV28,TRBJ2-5,CASLEWGAQGETQYF,TGTGCCAGCCTAGAGTGGGGGGCGCAGGGTGAGACCCAGTACTTC
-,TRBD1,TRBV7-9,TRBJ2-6,CASRRQGARLGANVLTF,TGTGCCAGCAGGAGACAGGGGGCACGATTGGGGGCCAACGTCCTGACTTTC
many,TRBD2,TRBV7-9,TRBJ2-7,CASSLAGTTIYEQYF,TGTGCCAGCAGCTTAGCCGGGACTACTATCTACGAGCAGTACTTC
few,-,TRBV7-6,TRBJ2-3,CASNTGLAVGGPTDTQYF,TGTGCCAGCAACACGGGATTGGCGGTGGGGGGGCCTACAGATACGCAGTATTTT
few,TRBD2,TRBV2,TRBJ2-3,CASSLTSGAGDTQYF,TGTGCCAGCAGTCTGACTAGCGGGGCGGGAGATACGCAGTATTTT